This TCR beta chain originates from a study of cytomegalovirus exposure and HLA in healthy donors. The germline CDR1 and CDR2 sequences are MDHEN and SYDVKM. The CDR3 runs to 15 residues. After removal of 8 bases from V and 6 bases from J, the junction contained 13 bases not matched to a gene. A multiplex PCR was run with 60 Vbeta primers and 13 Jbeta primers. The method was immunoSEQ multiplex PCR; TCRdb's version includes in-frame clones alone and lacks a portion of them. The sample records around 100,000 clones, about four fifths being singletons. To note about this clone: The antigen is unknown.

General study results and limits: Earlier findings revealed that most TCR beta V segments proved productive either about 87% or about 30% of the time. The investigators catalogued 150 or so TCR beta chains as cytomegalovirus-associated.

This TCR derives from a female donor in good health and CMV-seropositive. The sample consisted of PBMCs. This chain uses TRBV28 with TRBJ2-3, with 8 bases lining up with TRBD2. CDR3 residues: CASLRGGRKEDTQYF. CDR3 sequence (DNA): TGTGCCAGCCTACGGGGCGGGAGGAAGGAGGATACGCAGTATTTT.